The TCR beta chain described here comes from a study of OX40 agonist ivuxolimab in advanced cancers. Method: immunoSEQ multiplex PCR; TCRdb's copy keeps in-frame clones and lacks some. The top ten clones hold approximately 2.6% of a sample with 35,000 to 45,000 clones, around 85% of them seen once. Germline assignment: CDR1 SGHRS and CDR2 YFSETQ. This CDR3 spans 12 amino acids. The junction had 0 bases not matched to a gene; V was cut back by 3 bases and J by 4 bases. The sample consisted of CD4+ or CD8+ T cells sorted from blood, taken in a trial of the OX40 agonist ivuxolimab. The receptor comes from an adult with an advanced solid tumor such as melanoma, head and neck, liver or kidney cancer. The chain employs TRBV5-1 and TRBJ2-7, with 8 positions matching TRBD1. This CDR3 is CASSWTGYEQYF. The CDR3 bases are TGCGCCAGCAGCTGGACAGGGTACGAGCAGTACTTC. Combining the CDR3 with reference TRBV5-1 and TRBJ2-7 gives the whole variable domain KAGVTQTPRYLIKTRGQQVTLSCSPISGHRSVSWYQQTPGQGLQFLFEYFSETQRNKGNFPGRFSGRQFSNSRSEMNVSTLELGDSALYLCASSWTGYEQYFGPGTRLTVT.